The 27 T cell receptor beta chains given below trace back to one sample, sequenced in a study of T-cell memory formation after mild COVID-19. TCRdb redid the calling of the 5' RACE reads with MiXCR, one entry per CDR3 protein. Of 400,000 to 450,000 distinct CDR3 sequences in the sample, roughly 18% were seen once. Material for sequencing was PBMCs or a T cell subset sorted from them (not recorded which). The receptors here all came from a man in his late teens or twenties who had mild COVID-19 (a few samples of this study predate the infection). Cell type and time point are not known.

This clonotype was seen ten or more times. This chain uses TRBV21-1 with TRBJ2-7; the listed D gene, TRBD2, was not tested against the DNA. TRBV21-1 is labeled a pseudogene. The CDR3 is made up of 20 amino acids. The CDR3 DNA sequence: TGTGCCAGCAGCAAAGGGGACCCGGGACTAGCGGGGGGGAGCTCCTACGAGCAGTACGTC. Translating gives CASSKGDPGLAGGSSYEQYV.

This clonotype has only a few counts. The chain recombines TRBV20-1 with TRBJ1-2; TRBD1 aligns across 9 bases. Looked up from germline, CDR1 is DFQATT and CDR2 is SNEGSKA (reference sequence). The CDR3 is 13 residues long. V gave up 5 bases and J gave up 4 bases; unmatched junction bases: 5. The chain's CDR3 is CSAPSTGGYGYTF. CDR3 coding DNA: TGCAGTGCTCCATCGACAGGGGGCTATGGCTACACCTTC.

This chain joins TRBV7-8 and TRBJ2-7; D not certain. The CDR3 sequence is 15 residues long. Germline V CDR1 and CDR2: SGHVS, FQNEAQ. With 5 bases removed from V and 4 bases from J, the gap between germline ends came to 18 bases. This chain's CDR3 is CASSHGPGPSYEQYV. CDR3 in DNA: TGTGCCAGCAGCCATGGGCCTGGGCCATCGTACGAGCAGTACGTC.

V and J are TRBV12-3 or TRBV12-4 and TRBJ2-1; 8 bases are shared with TRBD1. The CDR3 has 17 residues. The J segment lost 9 bases and the V segment lost 0 bases, leaving 13 bases of the junction unmatched. The chain's CDR3 is CASSLARGGQGAREQFF. DNA of the CDR3: TGTGCCAGCAGTTTAGCGAGAGGAGGGCAGGGGGCGCGTGAGCAGTTCTTC.

V gene TRBV21-1 combines with J gene TRBJ1-5; TRBD1, as called in the table, went unchecked against the DNA. TRBV21-1 is marked as a pseudogene. This CDR3 is built from 19 residues. Here the CDR3 reads CASSNTRFGQSWTGQPQHF. Here the CDR3 DNA reads TGTGCCAGCAGCAATACCCGATTTGGACAGTCGTGGACAGGTCAGCCCCAGCATTTT.

This sequence joins TRBV7-6 and TRBJ2-3, with 7 bases identical to TRBD1. V lost 7 bases to trimming and J lost 4 bases; unmatched junction nucleotides: 2. From germline, CDR1 is SGHVS and CDR2 FNYEAQ. The CDR3 is 12 residues long. CDR3 residues: CASMTGPDTQYF. The CDR3 nucleotides are TGTGCCAGCATGACAGGGCCAGATACGCAGTATTTT. The entire variable domain, with the rest obtained from reference TRBV7-6 and TRBJ2-3, is as follows: GAGVSQSPRYKVTKRGQDVALRCDPISGHVSLYWYRQALGQGPEFLTYFNYEAQQDKSGLPNDRFSAERPEGSISTLTIQRTEQRDSAMYRCASMTGPDTQYFGPGTRLTVL.

This clonotype occurred a few times. The gene calls are TRBV5-1 and TRBJ2-2, with D unclear. Germline CDR1 is SGHRS and CDR2 is YFSETQ. V was pared by 0 bases and J by 4 bases, with 10 bases between. The CDR3 consists of 15 residues. The CDR3: CASSLVADRTGELFF. DNA of the CDR3: TGCGCCAGCAGCTTGGTTGCTGACCGCACCGGGGAGCTGTTTTTT.

Only a few counts were recorded for this clonotype. The rearrangement links TRBV29-1 to TRBJ2-3; D may match TRBD1 or TRBD2 (5 bases each). V was shortened by 3 bases and J by 2 bases, with 12 bases between the two germline ends. This CDR3 is built from 14 residues. Germline CDR1 SQVTM, CDR2 ANQGSEA. CDR3 in amino acids: CSVEPGTNTDTQYF. In DNA, the CDR3 is TGCAGCGTTGAGCCCGGGACGAACACAGATACGCAGTATTTT.

The rearrangement uses TRBV7-9 and TRBJ2-7, with D perhaps TRBD2 (5 bases). Germline lookup yields CDR1 SEHNR and CDR2 FQNEAQ (reference sequence). V dropped 7 bases and J dropped 9 bases, with 10 bases sitting between them. This CDR3 contains 10 residues. CDR3 in amino acids: CASTSGVQYV. CDR3 nucleotide sequence: TGTGCCAGCACGTCCGGGGTGCAGTACGTC.

The chain combines TRBV4-2 with TRBJ1-2; D is undetermined. CDR3 length: 13 amino acids. The germline CDR1 and CDR2 sequences are LGHNA and YNFKEQ. Deletions cut 3 bases from V and 8 bases from J, with 13 bases between. As DNA, the CDR3 is TGTGCCAGCAGCCAGGTCGACGGTGGGGGCTACACCTTC. Amino acid sequence: CASSQVDGGGYTF.

This clonotype was seen many times. The rearrangement joins TRBV5-5 to TRBJ2-3; weak D call: TRBD2 (5 bases). V was clipped by 0 bases and J by 8 bases, with 7 bases between them. The germline CDR1 and CDR2 sequences are SGHKS and YYEKEE (reference sequence). The CDR3 is made up of 12 amino acids. The CDR3 DNA sequence: TGTGCCAGCAGCTTGGGCGAGGGTACGCAGTATTTT. This gives the protein CASSLGEGTQYF. Looking up the rest from reference TRBV5-5 and TRBJ2-3 gives the full variable domain: DAGVTQSPTHLIKTRGQQVTLRCSPISGHKSVSWYQQVLGQGPQFIFQYYEKEERGRGNFPDRFSARQFPNYSSELNVNALLLGDSALYLCASSLGEGTQYFGPGTRLTVL.

The V call is TRBV7-2, the J call TRBJ1-1; possible D gene TRBD1, 5 bases. V shed 4 bases and J shed 0 bases, with 12 bases lying between them. The V gene's germline CDR1 is SGHTA and CDR2 FQGNSA. This CDR3 contains 15 residues. The CDR3 region is CASSWLKGMNTEAFF. CDR3 sequence (DNA): TGTGCCAGCAGCTGGTTGAAGGGGATGAACACTGAAGCTTTCTTT.

This clonotype was recorded at least ten times. This chain connects TRBV27 to TRBJ1-1; 7 nucleotides match TRBD1. Germline trimming cut 0 bases from V and 5 bases from J; bases unmatched to any gene: 3. CDR1 is MNHEY, CDR2 SMNVEV, per germline (reference sequence). The CDR3 totals 14 residues. CDR3 in DNA: TGTGCCAGCAGTTTATCCAGGGGGAGTACTGAAGCTTTCTTT. Its translation is CASSLSRGSTEAFF.

This clonotype was counted a few times. The chain employs TRBV2 and TRBJ2-7; perhaps TRBD1 as D (8 bases). The CDR3 has 15 amino acids. Germline lookup yields CDR1 SNHLY and CDR2 FYNNEI. The V and J ends lost 6 bases and 2 bases respectively, with 17 bases between them. CDR3 residues: CASSLTGGATYEQYV. As DNA, the CDR3 is TGTGCCAGCAGCCTTACAGGGGGGGCAACCTACGAGCAGTACGTC.

This clonotype has more than one count but fewer than ten. The chain carries TRBV14 and TRBJ2-3; D is ambiguous. There are 17 residues in the CDR3. Between the trimmed V and J ends, which lost 1 base and 1 base, there was a span of 15 bases. Germline-derived CDR1 and CDR2 are SGHDN and FVKESK. In DNA form, the CDR3 reads TGTGCCAGCAGCCAAGGTCAACGGGTGTGGGGCACAGATACGCAGTATTTT. Its protein product is CASSQGQRVWGTDTQYF.

This clonotype was counted between two and nine times. The gene calls are TRBV7-2 and TRBJ1-2; D not resolved. The germline V and J ends were trimmed by 4 bases and 4 bases, with 16 bases remaining between them. The length of the CDR3 is 15 residues. Germline loops: CDR1 SGHTA, CDR2 FQGNSA. This CDR3 is CASSSPQRASYGYTF. Here the CDR3 DNA reads TGTGCCAGCAGCTCCCCCCAGCGTGCGAGCTATGGCTACACCTTC.

A few counts support this clonotype. The chain joins TRBV6-4 to TRBJ1-4, with D perhaps matching TRBD1 (5 bases). The CDR3 contains 13 residues. Germline CDR1 MRHNA, CDR2 SNTAGT. Trimming pared 9 bases from V and 8 bases from J, leaving 16 bases between. The CDR3 sequence: CASSLREGEKLFF. As DNA, the CDR3 is TGTGCCAGTAGCCTCAGGGAGGGCGAAAAACTGTTTTTT.

The chain couples TRBV5-1 to TRBJ2-5, with D perhaps matching TRBD1 (5 bases). Germline CDR1 SGHRS, CDR2 YFSETQ. The CDR3 extends over 14 amino acids. V lost 4 bases, J lost 1 base, and 11 bases lay in between. CDR3 amino acids: CASSAGHGQETQYF. CDR3 in DNA: TGCGCCAGCAGCGCAGGACACGGCCAAGAGACCCAGTACTTC.

This clonotype was recorded once. The chain combines TRBV19 with TRBJ2-6; no definite D call. The CDR3 has 15 amino acids. Trimming took off 3 bases at V and 4 bases at J, with 10 bases between the two ends. From germline, CDR1 is LNHDA and CDR2 SQIVND (reference sequence). The CDR3 reads CASSMIITGANVLTF. CDR3 DNA: TGTGCCAGTAGTATGATTATAACGGGGGCCAACGTCCTGACTTTC.

On this clonotype itself: A read error may account for a junction end that differs from germline. The rearrangement joins TRBV7-8 to TRBJ2-3; D is unclear. Germline values: CDR1 SGHVS, CDR2 FQNEAQ. The CDR3 consists of 12 residues. CDR3: CASRHLTNTQYF. The DNA for the CDR3 is TGTGCCAGCAGGCACCTCACAAATACGCAGTATTTT.

The chain employs TRBV6-5 and TRBJ1-5, with D unresolved. Trimming cost V 0 bases and J 6 bases, with 9 bases left between them. This CDR3 region has 14 residues. Looked up from germline, CDR1 is MNHEY and CDR2 is SVGAGI. CDR3 in DNA: TGTGCCAGCAGTTACTCGAGAGGATTTCAGCCCCAGCATTTT. Its protein is CASSYSRGFQPQHF.

Points on this clonotype: A read error may produce the germline difference seen at one junction end. The rearrangement uses TRBV5-6 and TRBJ1-5; 7 positions agree with TRBD1. The V gene's germline CDR1 is SGHDT and CDR2 YYEEEE. CDR3 size: 16 residues. The chain's CDR3 is CASSSRQGIGNQLQHF. For the CDR3, the DNA is TGTGCCAGCAGCTCTAGACAGGGAATCGGCAATCAGCTCCAGCATTTT.

This clonotype was picked up many times. This chain uses TRBV10-3 with TRBJ2-5, with TRBD2 matching over 12 bases. The CDR3 consists of 16 residues. The germline V gene encodes CDR1 ENHRY and CDR2 SYGVKD. Trimming cost V 5 bases and J 3 bases; bases outside gene matches: 7. The CDR3 nucleotides are TGTGCCATCAGTCTGACCGGACTAGCGGGAAAAGAGACCCAGTACTTC. Protein product: CAISLTGLAGKETQYF.

This clonotype has more than one count but fewer than ten. The chain carries TRBV20-1 and TRBJ1-6; possibly TRBD1 for D (5 bases). Germline loops: CDR1 DFQATT, CDR2 SNEGSKA (reference sequence). Deletions cut 7 bases from V and 7 bases from J, with 11 bases between. This CDR3 has 12 amino acids. Here the CDR3 reads CSVSQGNSPLHF. CDR3 nucleotides: TGCAGTGTATCCCAGGGAAATTCACCCCTCCACTTT.

The genes are TRBV7-9 and TRBJ1-1; a weak D match, TRBD1 (5 bases). Trimming took 4 bases from V and 1 from J, leaving 16 bases between them. Germline CDR1 reads SEHNR; CDR2 reads FQNEAQ (reference sequence). The CDR3 length is 16 residues. CDR3 nucleotides: TGTGCCAGCAGCTCGAGGTGGCAGGGTAAGAACACTGAAGCTTTCTTT. Amino acid sequence: CASSSRWQGKNTEAFF.

The sample holds a few counts of this clonotype. This chain connects TRBV18 to TRBJ1-2; TRBD1 aligns across 9 bases. V shed 0 bases, J shed 4 bases, and the junction held 6 bases outside the gene matches. This CDR3 region has 16 residues. Germline V gives CDR1 KGHSH, CDR2 LQKENI. As DNA, the CDR3 is TGTGCCAGCTCACCACCAAACAGGGGGCTAATCTATGGCTACACCTTC. Its translation: CASSPPNRGLIYGYTF.

V usage is TRBV7-6 and J usage is TRBJ2-2; D is uncertain. V lost 2 bases, J lost 2 bases, and 18 bases lay in between. Germline assignment: CDR1 SGHVS and CDR2 FNYEAQ. This CDR3 has 18 amino acids. This chain's CDR3 is CASSLLSALGGNTGELFF. In DNA form, the CDR3 reads TGTGCCAGCAGCTTACTCTCGGCGCTTGGCGGCAACACCGGGGAGCTGTTTTTT.